This T cell receptor (beta chain) comes out of a study of OX40 agonist ivuxolimab in advanced cancers. The data were produced by immunoSEQ multiplex PCR, yet TCRdb's version contains in-frame clones alone and is incomplete. The table shows about 77,000 clones, with roughly 84% occurring only once. The V segment lost 4 bases and the J segment 4 bases; nucleotides outside the gene matches: 15. CDR1 and CDR2 (germline): MNHEY, SMNVEV (reference sequence). The CDR3 is 19 residues long. The receptor was isolated from an adult with an advanced solid tumor such as melanoma, head and neck, liver or kidney cancer. The sample in question was CD4+ or CD8+ T cells sorted from blood, obtained in a trial of the OX40 agonist ivuxolimab. This sequence joins TRBV27 and TRBJ2-6, with 8 bases lining up with TRBD1. The CDR3 region is CASSYRIPGGAGGANVLTF. DNA of the CDR3: TGTGCCAGCAGTTATCGGATCCCAGGGGGCGCCGGAGGGGCCAACGTCCTGACTTTC.